The 28 T cell receptor beta chains below were found in one sample sequenced in a study of cytomegalovirus exposure and HLA in healthy donors. The PCR had 60 Vbeta and 13 Jbeta primers. Here immunoSEQ multiplex PCR was the method, and the copy in TCRdb shows in-frame clones only, minus some. The sample yields about 170,000 clones, approximately 80% seen once. The source material was PBMCs. The receptor set was obtained from a male donor in good health and CMV-seronegative.

V is TRBV5-8 and J is TRBJ2-7; a weak D match, TRBD1 (6 bases). This CDR3 is built from 13 residues. CDR1 SGHTS and CDR2 YDEGEE come from the germline V gene. V was cut by 4 bases and J by 4 bases, with 12 bases left in between. The CDR3 spells CASSNGQLYEQYF. Here the CDR3 DNA reads TGTGCCAGCAGCAACGGACAGCTTTACGAGCAGTACTTC.

The rearrangement uses TRBV4-1 and TRBJ2-1; 7 bases match TRBD2. The junction had 12 bases not matched to a gene; V was cut back by 3 bases and J by 4 bases. Germline V gene lookup returns CDR1 MGHRA and CDR2 YSYEKL. The CDR3 sequence is 17 residues long. CDR3 DNA: TGCGCCAGCAGCCAGGACTTTCCTAGCGGTAGTTACAATGAGCAGTTCTTC. This encodes CASSQDFPSGSYNEQFF.

This chain joins TRBV5-1 and TRBJ2-5, with D maybe TRBD1 (6 bases). Trimming shortened V by 0 bases and J by 2 bases, and 17 bases separated the two germline ends. The CDR3 length is 17 residues. The germline CDR1 and CDR2 sequences are SGHRS and YFSETQ. CDR3 nucleotides: TGCGCCAGCAGCTTGGGCCCAGGACAGATCGCTCAAGAGACCCAGTACTTC. Residues: CASSLGPGQIAQETQYF.

The chain recombines TRBV19 with TRBJ1-4, with 7 bases identical to TRBD1. The germline gives CDR1 LNHDA, CDR2 SQIVND (reference sequence). This CDR3 is built from 13 residues. V shed 6 bases, J shed 7 bases, and the junction held 5 bases outside the gene matches. The CDR3 sequence is CASRPGTAEKLFF. The CDR3 nucleotides are TGTGCCAGTAGACCCGGGACAGCTGAAAAACTGTTTTTT.

The gene calls are TRBV6-1 and TRBJ2-3; D is uncertain. CDR1 is MNHNS and CDR2 is SASEGT in the germline V gene. CDR3 length equals 13 residues. The V end lost 6 bases, the J end lost 1 base, and 8 bases lay between the germline ends. CDR3 bases: TGTGCCAGCAGGGAGACTGGCACAGATACGCAGTATTTT. Residues: CASRETGTDTQYF.

This clone came up once. The sample contains more than one DNA sequence encoding this CDR3. The J gene is TRBJ2-3, the V gene TRBV5-1, with TRBD2 as a possible D gene (5 bases). Trimming pared 4 bases from V and 3 bases from J, leaving 15 bases between. CDR1 and CDR2 (germline): SGHRS, YFSETQ. The length of the CDR3 is 15 residues. DNA of the CDR3: TGCGCCAGCAGCCTCCGCGGGTTGGGTACAGATACGCAGTATTTT. Encoded protein: CASSLRGLGTDTQYF.

The chain joins TRBV18 to TRBJ1-1; perhaps TRBD1 as D (5 bases). Trimming removed 9 bases from V and 1 base from J, with 12 bases in between. There are 13 residues in the CDR3. Germline CDR1 KGHSH, CDR2 LQKENI. The CDR3 here is CASLRQQNTEAFF. The DNA of the CDR3 is TGTGCCAGTTTAAGACAGCAGAACACTGAAGCTTTCTTT.

This rearrangement joins TRBV6-6 to TRBJ2-7; weak D call: TRBD1 (6 bases). CDR1 is MNHNY, CDR2 SVGAGI, per germline (reference sequence). This CDR3 is built from 13 residues. Trimming stripped 7 bases from V and 2 bases from J, with 12 bases between. The CDR3 sequence is CASKGRGTYEQYF. The CDR3 DNA reads TGTGCCAGCAAGGGTAGGGGGACCTACGAGCAGTACTTC.

The CDR3 DNA sequence: TGTGCCAGCAGCCACCCTGAAGATAGCGGGGGAGGTAATACGCAGTATTTT. Translation gives CASSHPEDSGGGNTQYF. The chain is built from TRBV4-2 and TRBJ2-3; 9 nucleotides match TRBD2. CDR1 is LGHNA and CDR2 is YNFKEQ in the germline V gene. There are 17 residues in the CDR3. With V trimmed by 3 bases and J by 7 bases, 14 bases remained unmatched.

The table lists this clone with a few counts. J is TRBJ1-5 and V is TRBV19, with 8 bases lining up with TRBD1. The CDR3 covers 15 residues. The ends lost 4 bases at V and 1 base at J; junction bases unmatched: 3. Germline V gives CDR1 LNHDA, CDR2 SQIVND (reference sequence). This CDR3 reads CASSSQGASNQPQHF. CDR3 nucleotides: TGTGCCAGTAGTAGCCAGGGGGCAAGCAATCAGCCCCAGCATTTT.

This chain connects TRBV7-8 to TRBJ2-7; 11 bases match TRBD2. CDR1 and CDR2 from the germline V gene are SGHVS and FQNEAQ. The V and J ends lost 5 bases and 3 bases, in that order; junction bases with no gene match: 9. The CDR3 spans 16 residues. CDR3 in amino acids: CASSQPGLADFYEQYF. In nucleotides, the CDR3 is TGTGCCAGCAGCCAGCCGGGACTAGCGGATTTCTACGAGCAGTACTTC.

This chain's CDR3 is CASSSRGSSYNEQFF. The CDR3 coding sequence is TGTGCCAGCAGTTCCCGGGGGAGCTCCTACAATGAGCAGTTCTTC. The rearrangement links TRBV5-8 to TRBJ2-1, with TRBD2 as a possible D gene (6 bases). V was pared by 5 bases and J by 0 bases, with 12 bases between. CDR1 is SGHTS, CDR2 YDEGEE, per germline. CDR3 length: 15 amino acids.

The chain employs TRBV28 and TRBJ2-7, with TRBD2 identical over 12 bases. The germline V gene has CDR1 MDHEN and CDR2 SYDVKM. This CDR3 comprises 18 residues. Trimming removed 1 base from V and 6 bases from J; junction bases left unmatched: 13. CDR3 DNA: TGTGCCAGCAGTTTATATAACCGTGGGACTAGCGGGTTTCGCGAGCAGTACTTC. Its translation is CASSLYNRGTSGFREQYF.

The count of this clone is one. This chain joins TRBV27 and TRBJ1-5; TRBD1 aligns across 8 bases. This CDR3 is built from 14 residues. Germline CDR1 and CDR2: MNHEY and SMNVEV (reference sequence). The J segment lost 5 bases and the V segment lost 8 bases, leaving 8 bases of the junction unmatched. The CDR3 protein is CASGIDRGDQPQHF. The CDR3 DNA reads TGTGCCAGCGGGATAGACAGGGGCGATCAGCCCCAGCATTTT.

The V and J genes are TRBV13 and TRBJ1-1; a weak D match, TRBD1 (6 bases). Germline CDR1 and CDR2: PRHDT and FYEKMQ (reference sequence). The CDR3 loop spans 12 amino acids. Trimming shortened V by 5 bases and J by 8 bases, and 12 bases separated the two germline ends. CDR3 in amino acids: CASSATDSEAFF. CDR3 coding DNA: TGTGCCAGCAGCGCAACGGACAGCGAAGCTTTCTTT.

This chain joins TRBV2 and TRBJ1-5; 9 bases align to TRBD1. Germline V gene sequence: CDR1 SNHLY, CDR2 FYNNEI. V gave up 6 bases and J gave up 0 bases; unmatched junction bases: 9. CDR3 size: 17 residues. The CDR3 region is CASRGFRTGDSNQPQHF. CDR3 sequence (DNA): TGTGCCAGCAGGGGGTTCCGGACAGGGGATAGCAATCAGCCCCAGCATTTT.

The rearrangement joins TRBV5-4 to TRBJ1-2; D is unclear. The V gene's germline CDR1 is SGHNT and CDR2 YYREEE (reference sequence). Trimming removed 2 bases at V and 3 bases at J, with 11 bases between. The CDR3 is made up of 14 amino acids. The CDR3 bases are TGTGCCAGCAGCTTTCAGAGGGCAGACTATGGCTACACCTTC. Encoded protein: CASSFQRADYGYTF.

The chain recombines TRBV7-6 with TRBJ2-7, with 9 bases fitting TRBD2. V lost 4 bases to trimming and J lost 5 bases; unmatched junction nucleotides: 6. The germline V gene encodes CDR1 SGHVS and CDR2 FNYEAQ. The CDR3 covers 14 residues. CDR3 bases: TGTGCCAGCAGCTGGGCGGGAGGGTCCCACGAGCAGTACTTC. It codes for CASSWAGGSHEQYF.

This clone was counted only a few times. This rearrangement joins TRBV27 to TRBJ1-2, with 10 bases identical to TRBD1. CDR1 and CDR2 from the germline V gene are MNHEY and SMNVEV (reference sequence). V lost 5 bases, J lost 8 bases, and 5 bases stayed unmatched. The CDR3 covers 13 residues. The CDR3: CASSIGQGGGYTF. The CDR3 DNA is TGTGCCAGCAGTATTGGACAGGGGGGAGGCTACACCTTC.

The V and J genes are TRBV25-1 and TRBJ2-3; the match to TRBD2 covers 7 bases. After removal of 1 base from V and 4 bases from J, the junction contained 11 bases not matched to a gene. This CDR3 is built from 17 residues. Germline CDR1 is MGHDK and CDR2 is SYGVNS. CDR3 in DNA: TGTGCCAGCAGTGAATGGGGGGGTACGGCTTCCGCAGATACGCAGTATTTT. This translates into CASSEWGGTASADTQYF.

Only one count was recorded for this clone. The rearrangement links TRBV7-3 to TRBJ2-3, with 11 positions matching TRBD2. This CDR3 region has 18 residues. V shed 5 bases and J 3 bases; nucleotides not matched to a gene: 13. Germline values: CDR1 SGHTA, CDR2 FQGTGA. This CDR3 reads CASSLRPWLAGGTDTQYF. In nucleotides, the CDR3 is TGTGCCAGCAGCCTACGGCCGTGGCTAGCGGGAGGAACAGATACGCAGTATTTT.

The chain has TRBV25-1 and TRBJ2-3, with D uncertain. The length of the CDR3 is 13 residues. The germline CDR1 and CDR2 sequences are MGHDK and SYGVNS. Trimming removed 2 bases from V and 3 bases from J, with 6 bases in between. This CDR3 is CASSERGTDTQYF. The CDR3 bases are TGTGCCAGCAGTGAAAGAGGTACAGATACGCAGTATTTT.

The CDR3 nucleotides are TGCGCCAGCAGCCAAGATGGGAGCTCCTACAATGAGCAGTTCTTC. Its translation: CASSQDGSSYNEQFF. The chain carries TRBV4-3 and TRBJ2-1, with D maybe TRBD2 (5 bases). The CDR3 runs 15 residues. Germline V gene lookup returns CDR1 LGHNA and CDR2 YSLEER. Trimming took 0 bases from V and 0 from J, leaving 6 bases between them.

The chain combines TRBV6-6 with TRBJ1-5; possibly TRBD1 for D (5 bases). CDR1 is MNHNY, CDR2 SVGAGI, per germline (reference sequence). CDR3 size: 15 residues. Trimming took 8 bases from V and 2 from J, leaving 16 bases between them. CDR3 DNA sequence: TGTGCCAGCCGCTCCAGGGTGTTTGGCAATCAGCCCCAGCATTTT. It yields the protein CASRSRVFGNQPQHF.

This clone was seen a handful of times. This chain connects TRBV7-9 to TRBJ2-1, with 11 bases that match TRBD2. Trimming took 5 bases from V and 4 from J; bases not matched to a gene: 7. Germline-derived CDR1 and CDR2 are SEHNR and FQNEAQ (reference sequence). This CDR3 has 16 residues. CDR3: CASSGPLAGVYNEQFF. The CDR3 DNA is TGTGCCAGCAGCGGCCCACTAGCGGGGGTGTACAATGAGCAGTTCTTC.

The gene calls are TRBV10-1 and TRBJ2-1; D is uncertain. Germline V lookup: CDR1 WNHNN, CDR2 SYGVQD (reference sequence). The V and J ends lost 3 bases and 10 bases respectively, with 13 bases between them. The CDR3 has 13 residues. Here the CDR3 DNA reads TGCGCCAGCAGTGATGGCCCCTCCCCCGAGCAGTTCTTC. Its translation: CASSDGPSPEQFF.

The chain has TRBV7-3 and TRBJ2-5; tentatively, D is TRBD2 (6 bases). The length of the CDR3 is 13 residues. Between the trimmed V and J ends, which lost 6 bases and 5 bases, there was a span of 13 bases. CDR1 is SGHTA, CDR2 FQGTGA, per germline. In DNA form, the CDR3 reads TGTGCCAGCAGTCAGCGGGCGGGTGAGACCCAGTACTTC. Protein: CASSQRAGETQYF.

V is TRBV28 and J is TRBJ2-1; D may be TRBD2 (5 bases). Trimming took 1 base from V and 4 from J, leaving 11 bases between them. Germline V lookup: CDR1 MDHEN, CDR2 SYDVKM. The CDR3 consists of 15 residues. The CDR3 loop is CASSLSLARYNEQFF. DNA of the CDR3: TGTGCCAGCAGTTTATCCCTAGCACGGTACAATGAGCAGTTCTTC. The full variable domain, rest sourced from reference TRBV28 and TRBJ2-1, is DVKVTQSSRYLVKRTGEKVFLECVQDMDHENMFWYRQDPGLGLRLIYFSYDVKMKEKGDIPEGYSVSREKKERFSLILESASTNQTSMYLCASSLSLARYNEQFFGPGTRLTVL.